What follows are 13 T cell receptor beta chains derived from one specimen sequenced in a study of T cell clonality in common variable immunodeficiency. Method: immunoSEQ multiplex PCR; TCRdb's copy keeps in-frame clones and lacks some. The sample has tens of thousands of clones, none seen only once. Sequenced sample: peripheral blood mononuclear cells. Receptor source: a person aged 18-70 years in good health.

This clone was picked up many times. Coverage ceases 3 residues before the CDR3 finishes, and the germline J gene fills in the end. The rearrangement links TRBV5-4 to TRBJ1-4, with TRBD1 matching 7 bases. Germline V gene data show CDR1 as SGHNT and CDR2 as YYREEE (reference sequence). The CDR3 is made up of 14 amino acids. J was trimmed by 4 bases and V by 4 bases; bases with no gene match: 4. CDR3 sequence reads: CASSGDSINEKLFF. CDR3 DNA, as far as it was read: TGTGCCAGCAGCGGGGACAGCATTAATGAAAAA.

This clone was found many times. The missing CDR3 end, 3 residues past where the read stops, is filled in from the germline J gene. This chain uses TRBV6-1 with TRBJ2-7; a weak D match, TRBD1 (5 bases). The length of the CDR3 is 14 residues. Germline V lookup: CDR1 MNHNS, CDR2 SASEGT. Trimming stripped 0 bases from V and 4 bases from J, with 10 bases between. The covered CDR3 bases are TGTGCCAGCAGTGAAGCGCATGACAGTTACGAG. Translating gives CASSEAHDSYE. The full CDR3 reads CASSEAHDSYEQYF.

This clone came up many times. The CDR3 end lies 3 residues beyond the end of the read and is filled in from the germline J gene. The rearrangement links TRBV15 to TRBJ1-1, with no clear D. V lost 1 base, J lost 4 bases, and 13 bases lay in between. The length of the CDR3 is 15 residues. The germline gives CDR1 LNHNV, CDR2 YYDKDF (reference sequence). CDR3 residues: CATSRAGLEATEAFF. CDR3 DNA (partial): TGTGCCACCAGCAGAGCCGGGTTGGAGGCCACTGAA. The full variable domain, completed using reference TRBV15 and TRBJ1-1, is DAMVIQNPRYQVTQFGKPVTLSCSQTLNHNVMYWYQQKSSQAPKLLFHYYDKDFNNEADTPDNFQSRRPNTSFCFLDIRSPGLGDTAMYLCATSRAGLEATEAFFGQGTRLTVV.

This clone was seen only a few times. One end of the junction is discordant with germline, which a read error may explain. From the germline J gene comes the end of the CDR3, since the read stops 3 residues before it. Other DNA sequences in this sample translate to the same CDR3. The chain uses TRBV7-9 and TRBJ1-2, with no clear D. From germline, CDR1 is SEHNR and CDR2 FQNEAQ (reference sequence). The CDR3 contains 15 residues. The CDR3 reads CASSLASPFNYGYTF. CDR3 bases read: TGTGCCAGCAGCTTAGCGTCTCCTTTTAACTATGGT.

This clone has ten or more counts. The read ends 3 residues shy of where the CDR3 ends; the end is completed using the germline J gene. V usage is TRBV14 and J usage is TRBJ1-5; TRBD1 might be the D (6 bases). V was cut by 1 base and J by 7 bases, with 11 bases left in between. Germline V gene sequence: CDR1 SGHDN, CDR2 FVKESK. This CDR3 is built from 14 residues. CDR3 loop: CASSQGGGLQPQHF. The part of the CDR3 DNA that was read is TGTGCCAGCAGCCAAGGGGGGGGGCTCCAGCCC.

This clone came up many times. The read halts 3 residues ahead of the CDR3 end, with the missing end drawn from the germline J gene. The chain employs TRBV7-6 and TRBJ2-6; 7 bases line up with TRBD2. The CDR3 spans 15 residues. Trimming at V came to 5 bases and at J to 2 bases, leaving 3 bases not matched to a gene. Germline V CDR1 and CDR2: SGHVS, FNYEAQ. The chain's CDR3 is CASSPTSAGANVLTF. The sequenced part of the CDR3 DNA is TGTGCCAGCAGCCCAACTAGCGCTGGGGCCAACGTC.

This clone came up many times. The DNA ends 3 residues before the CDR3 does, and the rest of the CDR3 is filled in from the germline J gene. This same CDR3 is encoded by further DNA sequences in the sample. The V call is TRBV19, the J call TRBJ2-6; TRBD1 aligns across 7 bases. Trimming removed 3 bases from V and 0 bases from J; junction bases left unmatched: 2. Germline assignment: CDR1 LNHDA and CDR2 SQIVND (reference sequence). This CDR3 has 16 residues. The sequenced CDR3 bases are TGTGCCAGTAGTATGGGACAGAGCTCTGGGGCCAACGTC. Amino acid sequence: CASSMGQSSGANV. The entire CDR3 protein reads CASSMGQSSGANVLTF.

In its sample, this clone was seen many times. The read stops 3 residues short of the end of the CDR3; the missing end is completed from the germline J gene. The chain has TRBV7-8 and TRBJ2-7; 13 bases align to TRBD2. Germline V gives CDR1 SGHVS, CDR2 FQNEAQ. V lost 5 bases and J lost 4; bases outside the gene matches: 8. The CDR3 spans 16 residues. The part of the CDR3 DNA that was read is TGTGCCAGCAGCCCATACCGACTAGCGGGAGGATACGAG. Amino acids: CASSPYRLAGGYE. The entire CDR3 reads CASSPYRLAGGYEQYF.

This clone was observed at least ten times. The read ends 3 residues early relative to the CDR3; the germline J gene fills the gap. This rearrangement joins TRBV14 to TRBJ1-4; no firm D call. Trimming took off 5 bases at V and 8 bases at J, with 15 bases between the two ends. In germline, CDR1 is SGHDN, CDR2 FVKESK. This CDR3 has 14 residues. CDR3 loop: CASSYTGSGEKLFF. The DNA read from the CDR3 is TGTGCCAGCAGCTATACGGGGAGTGGGGAAAAA. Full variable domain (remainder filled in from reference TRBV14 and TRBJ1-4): EAGVTQFPSHSVIEKGQTVTLRCDPISGHDNLYWYRRVMGKEIKFLLHFVKESKQDESGMPNNRFLAERTGGTYSTLKVQPAELEDSGVYFCASSYTGSGEKLFFGSGTQLSVL.

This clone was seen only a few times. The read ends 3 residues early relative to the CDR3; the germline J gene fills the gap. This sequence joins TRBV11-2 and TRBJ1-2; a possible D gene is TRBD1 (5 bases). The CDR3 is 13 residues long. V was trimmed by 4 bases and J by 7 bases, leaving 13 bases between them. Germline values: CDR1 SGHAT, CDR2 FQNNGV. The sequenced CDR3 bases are TGTGCCAGCAGCTCTCGGGGGATGGGTGGC. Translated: CASSSRGMGG. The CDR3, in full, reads CASSSRGMGGYTF. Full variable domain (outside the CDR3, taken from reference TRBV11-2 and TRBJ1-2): EAGVAQSPRYKIIEKRQSVAFWCNPISGHATLYWYQQILGQGPKLLIQFQNNGVVDDSQLPKDRFSAERLKGVDSTLKIQPAKLEDSAVYLCASSSRGMGGYTFGSGTRLTVV.

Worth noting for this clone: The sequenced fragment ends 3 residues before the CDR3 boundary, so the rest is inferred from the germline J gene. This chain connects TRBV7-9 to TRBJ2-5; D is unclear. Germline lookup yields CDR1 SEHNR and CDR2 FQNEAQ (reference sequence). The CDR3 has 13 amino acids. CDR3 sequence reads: CASSLPGTDTQYF. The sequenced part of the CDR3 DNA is TGTGCCAGCAGCTTACCCGGCACAGATACC.

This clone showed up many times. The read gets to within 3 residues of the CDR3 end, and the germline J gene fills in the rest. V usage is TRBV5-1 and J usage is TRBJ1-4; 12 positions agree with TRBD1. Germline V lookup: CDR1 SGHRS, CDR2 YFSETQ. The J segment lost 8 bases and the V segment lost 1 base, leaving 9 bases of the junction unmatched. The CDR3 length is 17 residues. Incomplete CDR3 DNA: TGCGCCAGCAGCTTGCAACCGGGACAGGGGGCGGGAGAAAAA. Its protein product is CASSLQPGQGAGEK. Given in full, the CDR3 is CASSLQPGQGAGEKLFF.

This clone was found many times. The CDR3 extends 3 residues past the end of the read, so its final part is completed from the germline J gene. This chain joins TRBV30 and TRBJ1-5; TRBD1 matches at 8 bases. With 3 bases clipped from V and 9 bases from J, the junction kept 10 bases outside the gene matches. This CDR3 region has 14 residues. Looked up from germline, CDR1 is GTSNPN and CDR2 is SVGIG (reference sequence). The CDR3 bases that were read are TGTGCCTGGAGGGTGGGGACAGGTATCGCGCCC. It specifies CAWRVGTGIAP. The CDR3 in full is CAWRVGTGIAPQHF.